Each of the 16 T cell receptor beta chains below was sequenced from the same sample in a study of control samples from healthy donors and cancer patients. Clones were read by immunoSEQ multiplex PCR, and TCRdb kept only the in-frame ones, dropping some. The table records around 190,000 clones, roughly 90% of them present only once. The sequenced material came from blood. These TCRs come from a woman between 45 and 65 years old in good health.

The chain is built from TRBV9 and TRBJ2-5; 9 bases map to TRBD2. This CDR3 is built from 15 residues. Unmatched junction bases numbered 7, after V lost 3 bases and J lost 4 bases. Germline values: CDR1 SGDLS, CDR2 YYNGEE. The CDR3 nucleotides read TGTGCCAGCAGCGGTAGCGGGAGCGGTGCAGAGACCCAGTACTTC. Protein product: CASSGSGSGAETQYF.

V gene TRBV18 combines with J gene TRBJ2-5, with 7 bases matching TRBD1. Germline V CDR1 and CDR2: KGHSH, LQKENI. The length of the CDR3 is 14 residues. Germline trimming cut 4 bases from V and 1 base from J; bases unmatched to any gene: 3. The CDR3 coding sequence is TGTGCCAGCTCACTAAACAGGGGCCAAGAGACCCAGTACTTC. Encoded protein: CASSLNRGQETQYF.

This chain uses TRBV27 with TRBJ1-4; TRBD1 matches 7 bases. The CDR3 has 15 amino acids. J was trimmed by 6 bases and V by 4 bases; bases with no gene match: 8. Germline loops: CDR1 MNHEY, CDR2 SMNVEV (reference sequence). CDR3 DNA: TGTGCCAGCAGTTCCCGACAGGGAGGTGATGAAAAACTGTTTTTT. Amino acid sequence: CASSSRQGGDEKLFF.

The gene calls are TRBV9 and TRBJ1-3; no firm D call. V was trimmed by 6 bases and J by 0 bases, leaving 10 bases between them. This CDR3 is built from 14 residues. The germline gives CDR1 SGDLS, CDR2 YYNGEE. This CDR3 is CASTAGISGNTIYF. The CDR3 coding sequence is TGTGCCAGCACCGCCGGGATCTCTGGAAACACCATATATTTT.

The chain is built from TRBV7-2 and TRBJ1-2; D perhaps matches TRBD1 (5 bases). This CDR3 contains 15 residues. The V end lost 0 bases, the J end lost 4 bases, and 12 bases lay between the germline ends. Germline values: CDR1 SGHTA, CDR2 FQGNSA. The CDR3, as DNA: TGTGCCAGCAGCTTAGCGATTGACAGTCCCTATGGCTACACCTTC. Translation: CASSLAIDSPYGYTF.

The chain recombines TRBV27 with TRBJ2-7, with 9 bases that match TRBD1. CDR3 size: 14 residues. CDR1 and CDR2 (germline): MNHEY, SMNVEV (reference sequence). The V segment lost 6 bases and the J segment 1 base; nucleotides outside the gene matches: 4. CDR3 in amino acids: CASRTGTGSYEQYF. The CDR3, as DNA: TGTGCCAGCAGGACCGGGACAGGGTCCTACGAGCAGTACTTC.

The J gene is TRBJ2-1, the V gene TRBV12-5; D not certain. Trimming took off 0 bases at V and 5 bases at J, with 11 bases between the two ends. There are 15 residues in the CDR3. CDR1 is LGHNT, CDR2 FRNRAP, per germline. This CDR3 reads CASGLVLWADNEQFF. In nucleotides, the CDR3 is TGTGCTAGTGGTTTGGTACTGTGGGCGGACAATGAGCAGTTCTTC.

The chain joins TRBV25-1 to TRBJ2-7; D is uncertain. V was pared by 8 bases and J by 3 bases, with 23 bases between. The CDR3 is 16 amino acids. In germline, CDR1 is MGHDK, CDR2 SYGVNS. The CDR3 loop reads CASADPSGSRVYEQYF. The CDR3 DNA reads as TGTGCCAGCGCAGATCCCTCCGGAAGCAGAGTCTACGAGCAGTACTTC.

The CDR3 nucleotides are TGTGCCAGCAGTTCTCTGACAACCGGGGAGCTGTTTTTT. Encoded protein: CASSSLTTGELFF. The genes are TRBV28 and TRBJ2-2; D is unclear. Germline assignment: CDR1 MDHEN and CDR2 SYDVKM. The ends were cut back, 4 bases at V and 5 bases at J, with 8 bases in the middle. The CDR3 totals 13 residues.

The chain uses TRBV5-4 and TRBJ1-4; TRBD1 is a possible D gene (5 bases). This CDR3 spans 14 amino acids. V lost 7 bases, J lost 8 bases, and 18 bases lay in between. Germline loops: CDR1 SGHNT, CDR2 YYREEE (reference sequence). The CDR3: CASSSARAKEKLFF. As DNA, the CDR3 is TGTGCCAGCTCCTCGGCCAGGGCCAAGGAAAAACTGTTTTTT.

This sequence joins TRBV19 and TRBJ1-5; the D gene is possibly TRBD1 (5 bases). The CDR3 is made up of 13 amino acids. Germline values: CDR1 LNHDA, CDR2 SQIVND (reference sequence). V lost 0 bases and J 11 bases, leaving 11 bases between the germline ends. The CDR3: CASSIDPGGAQHF. The DNA for the CDR3 is TGTGCCAGTAGTATAGATCCGGGAGGGGCCCAGCATTTT.

This sequence joins TRBV6-2 or TRBV6-3 and TRBJ1-2, with TRBD1 identical over 8 bases. Germline CDR1 reads MNHEY; CDR2 reads SVGEGT. V lost 4 bases, J lost 4 bases, and 5 bases stayed unmatched. This CDR3 has 14 amino acids. In DNA, the CDR3 is TGTGCCAGCAGTTCCTACAGGGGGAGCTATGGCTACACCTTC. It codes for CASSSYRGSYGYTF.

The chain links TRBV11-3 to TRBJ1-3, with D hard to call. The V and J ends lost 5 bases and 0 bases respectively, with 8 bases between them. The V gene's germline CDR1 is SGHNT and CDR2 YENEEA. This CDR3 spans 14 amino acids. The CDR3 DNA reads as TGTGCCAGCAGCAAAGGTGGCTCTGGAAACACCATATATTTT. Translated: CASSKGGSGNTIYF.

The V gene is TRBV6-2 or TRBV6-3, the J gene TRBJ1-3; a possible D gene is TRBD1 (5 bases). The germline V and J ends were trimmed by 5 bases and 4 bases, with 21 bases remaining between them. Germline CDR1 MNHEY, CDR2 SVGEGT. The CDR3 spans 17 residues. The CDR3 here is CASSTGSGTLAGNTIYF. CDR3 nucleotide sequence: TGTGCCAGCAGTACCGGGTCCGGGACTCTGGCCGGAAACACCATATATTTT.

This chain connects TRBV24-1 to TRBJ2-7, with unresolved D. This CDR3 has 13 amino acids. V gave up 4 bases and J gave up 3 bases, with 9 bases separating them. Germline loops: CDR1 KGHDR, CDR2 SFDVKD. This CDR3 reads CATSDSTYYEQYF. The CDR3 region has the DNA TGTGCCACCAGTGACTCAACCTACTACGAGCAGTACTTC.

The rearrangement joins TRBV3-1 (or the pseudogene TRBV3-2) to TRBJ2-3, with D hard to call. The germline gives CDR1 LGHDT, CDR2 YNNKEL (reference sequence). The CDR3 totals 15 residues. V was cut by 0 bases and J by 0 bases, with 7 bases left in between. DNA for the CDR3: TGTGCCAGCAGCCAAGATGGGGATAGCACAGATACGCAGTATTTT. Its translation: CASSQDGDSTDTQYF.